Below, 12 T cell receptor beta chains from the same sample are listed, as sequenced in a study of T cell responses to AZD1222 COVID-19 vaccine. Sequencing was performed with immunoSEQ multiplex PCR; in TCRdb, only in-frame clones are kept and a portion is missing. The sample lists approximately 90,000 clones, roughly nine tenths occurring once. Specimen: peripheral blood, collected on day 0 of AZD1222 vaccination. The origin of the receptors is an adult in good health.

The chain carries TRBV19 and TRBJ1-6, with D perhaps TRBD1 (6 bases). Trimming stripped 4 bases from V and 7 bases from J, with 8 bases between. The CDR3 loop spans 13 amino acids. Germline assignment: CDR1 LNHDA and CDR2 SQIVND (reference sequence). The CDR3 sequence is CASSTDRNSPLHF. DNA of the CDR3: TGTGCCAGTAGTACCGACAGGAATTCACCCCTCCACTTT.

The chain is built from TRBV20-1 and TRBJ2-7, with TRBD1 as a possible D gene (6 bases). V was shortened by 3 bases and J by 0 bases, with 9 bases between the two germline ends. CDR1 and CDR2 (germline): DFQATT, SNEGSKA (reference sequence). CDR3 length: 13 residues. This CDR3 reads CSASTGSSYEQYF. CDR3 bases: TGCAGTGCTAGTACAGGGAGCTCCTACGAGCAGTACTTC.

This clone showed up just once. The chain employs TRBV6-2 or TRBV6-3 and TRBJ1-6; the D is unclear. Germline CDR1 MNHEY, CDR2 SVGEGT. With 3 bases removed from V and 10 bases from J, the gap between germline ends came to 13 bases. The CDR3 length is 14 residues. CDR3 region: CASSYSAGGSPLHF. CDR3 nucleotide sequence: TGTGCCAGCAGTTATTCCGCGGGAGGCTCACCCCTCCACTTT.

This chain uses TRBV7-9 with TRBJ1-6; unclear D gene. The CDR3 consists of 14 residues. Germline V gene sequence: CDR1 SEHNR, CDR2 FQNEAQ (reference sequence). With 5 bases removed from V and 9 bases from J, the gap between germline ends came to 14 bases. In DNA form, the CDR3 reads TGTGCCAGCAGCCTAAGGGCCGCTCCTTCACCCCTCCACTTT. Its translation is CASSLRAAPSPLHF.

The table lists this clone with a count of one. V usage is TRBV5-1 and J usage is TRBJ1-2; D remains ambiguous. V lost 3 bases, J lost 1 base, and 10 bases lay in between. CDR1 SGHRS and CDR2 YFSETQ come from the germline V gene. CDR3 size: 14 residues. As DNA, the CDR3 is TGCGCCAGCAGCTCCCCGGGGATTAACTATGGCTACACCTTC. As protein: CASSSPGINYGYTF.

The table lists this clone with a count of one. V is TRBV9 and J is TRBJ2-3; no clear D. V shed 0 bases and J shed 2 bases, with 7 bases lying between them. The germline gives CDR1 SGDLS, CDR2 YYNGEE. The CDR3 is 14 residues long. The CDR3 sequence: CASSVGDITDTQYF. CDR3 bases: TGTGCCAGCAGCGTAGGCGACATCACAGATACGCAGTATTTT.

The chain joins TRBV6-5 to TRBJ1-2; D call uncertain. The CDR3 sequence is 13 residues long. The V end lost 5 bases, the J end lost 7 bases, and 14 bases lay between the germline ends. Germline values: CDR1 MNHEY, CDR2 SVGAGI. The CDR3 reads CASSHDRTGGYTF. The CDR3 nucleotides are TGTGCCAGCAGTCACGATAGGACGGGTGGCTACACCTTC.

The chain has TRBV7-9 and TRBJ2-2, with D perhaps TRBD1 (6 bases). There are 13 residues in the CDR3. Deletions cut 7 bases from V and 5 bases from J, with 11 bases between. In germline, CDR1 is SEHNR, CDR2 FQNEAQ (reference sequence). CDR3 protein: CASIKRGTGELFF. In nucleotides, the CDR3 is TGTGCCAGCATCAAAAGGGGGACCGGGGAGCTGTTTTTT.

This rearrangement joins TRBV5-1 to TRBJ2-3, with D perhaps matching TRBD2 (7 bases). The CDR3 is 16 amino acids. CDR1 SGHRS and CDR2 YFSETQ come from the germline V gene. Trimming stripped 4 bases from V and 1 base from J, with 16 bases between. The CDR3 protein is CASSPGGSGGTDTQYF. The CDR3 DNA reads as TGCGCCAGCAGCCCCGGGGGGTCAGGGGGCACAGATACGCAGTATTTT.

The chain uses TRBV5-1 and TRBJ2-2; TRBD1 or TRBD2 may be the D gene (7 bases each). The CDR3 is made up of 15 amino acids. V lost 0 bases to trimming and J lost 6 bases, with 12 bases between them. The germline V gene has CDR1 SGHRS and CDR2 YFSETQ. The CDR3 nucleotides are TGCGCCAGCAGCTTGGCAGGGGGGGTCCCCGGGGAGCTGTTTTTT. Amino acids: CASSLAGGVPGELFF.

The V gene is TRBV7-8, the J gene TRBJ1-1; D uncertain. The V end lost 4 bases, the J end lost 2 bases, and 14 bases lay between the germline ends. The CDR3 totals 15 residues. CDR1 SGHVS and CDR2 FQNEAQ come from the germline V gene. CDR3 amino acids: CASSSSAGLNTEAFF. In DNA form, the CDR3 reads TGTGCCAGCAGCTCTAGCGCCGGCCTCAACACTGAAGCTTTCTTT.

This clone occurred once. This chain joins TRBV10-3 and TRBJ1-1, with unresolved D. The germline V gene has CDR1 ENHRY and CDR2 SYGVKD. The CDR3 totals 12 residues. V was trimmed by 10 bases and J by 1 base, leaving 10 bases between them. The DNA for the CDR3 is TGTGCCACCAGGACGGCGAACACTGAAGCTTTCTTT. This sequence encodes CATRTANTEAFF.